The rows below give T cell receptor beta chains drawn from one sample of a study of cytomegalovirus exposure and HLA in healthy donors. Some clones are missing from TCRdb's copy, which holds only in-frame ones; the method was immunoSEQ multiplex PCR. The table has fewer than 200,000 clones, roughly 76% seen once. The sequenced sample consisted of PBMCs. The receptors originated from a human donor in good health. CDR3s include the opening cysteine and the closing phenylalanine or tryptophan. The order of the fields is clone size, V gene, CDR3 protein. The size of a clone is reported for some rows only, either as once, few or many, or as a class for expanded clones.

clone_size: NA; v_call: TRBV4-3; cdr3_aa: CASSQDAVGQGAYEQYF
clone_size: once; v_call: TRBV5-6; cdr3_aa: CASRGTGGGNYGYTF
clone_size: few; v_call: TRBV5-1; cdr3_aa: CASSLGGESGELFF
clone_size: once; v_call: TRBV27; cdr3_aa: CASRTGEWGEQFF
clone_size: NA; v_call: TRBV5-4; cdr3_aa: CASSSGDRAYEQYF
clone_size: NA; v_call: TRBV28; cdr3_aa: CASSFGGGGRNEKLFF
clone_size: NA; v_call: TRBV9; cdr3_aa: CASSVGPGLAGGRSEQFF
clone_size: NA; v_call: TRBV7-3; cdr3_aa: CASSLMSEETQYF
clone_size: NA; v_call: TRBV5-4; cdr3_aa: CASSPSNPLNYGYTF
clone_size: NA; v_call: TRBV6-6; cdr3_aa: CASRYTGGNEQYF
clone_size: few; v_call: TRBV9; cdr3_aa: CASSGRTGASKYQETQYF
clone_size: few; v_call: TRBV6-5; cdr3_aa: CASSYSTSGGQETQYF
clone_size: NA; v_call: TRBV7-6; cdr3_aa: CASGYGTPNTGELFF
clone_size: few; v_call: TRBV4-2; cdr3_aa: CASSNPGLTGGELFF
clone_size: few; v_call: TRBV7-2; cdr3_aa: CASSLGGATGYNEQFF
clone_size: NA; v_call: TRBV7-6; cdr3_aa: CASSPPVGQGDGYTF
clone_size: NA; v_call: TRBV10-3; cdr3_aa: CAISGQGHYGYTF
clone_size: NA; v_call: TRBV19; cdr3_aa: CASSGGQPLNTIYF
clone_size: NA; v_call: TRBV6-5; cdr3_aa: CASSPLGANVLTF
clone_size: few; v_call: TRBV11-2; cdr3_aa: CASSYLAVQETQYF
clone_size: NA; v_call: TRBV2; cdr3_aa: CAGGTYEQYF
clone_size: few; v_call: TRBV7-2; cdr3_aa: CASSVRGGVSRETQYF
clone_size: NA; v_call: TRBV6-5; cdr3_aa: CASAFSEATEAFF
clone_size: NA; v_call: TRBV2; cdr3_aa: CASSGLAGGTGELFF